Below are 25 T cell receptor beta chains sequenced from a single sample in a study of shared clonotypes between healthy human individuals (dated by TCRdb to the early 2020s). The library was generated by the immunoSEQ multiplex PCR assay. TCRdb stores this immuneACCESS table with in-frame sequences only. Part of the clones is absent; in the studies checked, under half of the shortfall reflects unresolved V genes, and no reason is known for the rest. Here the sample has around 1.5 million clones; approximately 98% occur a single time. Roughly 0.45% of the sample is in the top ten clones. Material for sequencing was naive CD4+ T cells sorted from blood. Interpreted using the paper, the cell subset or site label stands for: CD45RA+ positively selected. The receptors shown here come from a man aged 30 to 45 in good health.

The chain employs TRBV5-5 and TRBJ2-7; D is unresolved. V gave up 2 bases and J gave up 6 bases, with 9 bases separating them. From germline, CDR1 is SGHKS and CDR2 YYEKEE (reference sequence). The CDR3 length is 12 residues. The CDR3 sequence: CASSFPPLEQYF. The DNA of the CDR3 is TGTGCCAGCAGCTTCCCCCCGCTCGAGCAGTACTTC.

The rearrangement joins TRBV10-3 to TRBJ1-5; D is perhaps TRBD1 (5 bases). The CDR3 is 14 amino acids. Between the trimmed V and J ends, which lost 10 bases and 0 bases, there was a span of 13 bases. The V gene's germline CDR1 is ENHRY and CDR2 SYGVKD. For the CDR3, the DNA is TGTGCCACGAGACAGCAACCTAGCAATCAGCCCCAGCATTTT. Its protein is CATRQQPSNQPQHF.

The rearrangement joins TRBV18 to TRBJ2-5, with 7 bases aligning to TRBD2. The CDR3 spans 16 residues. V lost 1 base and J lost 0; bases outside the gene matches: 5. Germline assignment: CDR1 KGHSH and CDR2 LQKENI. The CDR3 here is CASSPLFTSDQETQYF. The DNA for the CDR3 is TGTGCCAGCTCACCACTATTTACTAGCGACCAAGAGACCCAGTACTTC.

The V and J genes are TRBV5-6 and TRBJ1-1; D not certain. Deletions cut 1 base from V and 11 bases from J, with 15 bases between. CDR1 and CDR2 from the germline V gene are SGHDT and YYEEEE. The CDR3 is 13 amino acids. The CDR3 loop is CASSLWRLVWAFF. In DNA, the CDR3 is TGTGCCAGCAGCTTGTGGAGGTTGGTGTGGGCTTTCTTT.

This chain joins TRBV10-1 and TRBJ1-3; D is possibly TRBD1 (6 bases). The V gene's germline CDR1 is WNHNN and CDR2 SYGVQD (reference sequence). The V and J ends lost 4 bases and 4 bases respectively, with 17 bases between them. This CDR3 is built from 16 residues. CDR3 residues: CASSALAGARGNTIYF. CDR3 DNA: TGCGCCAGCAGTGCGTTAGCGGGGGCGCGGGGAAACACCATATATTTT.

As concerns this clone: At the DNA level, this CDR3 is encoded by other sequences in the same sample as well. V is TRBV28 and J is TRBJ2-3; weak D call: TRBD2 (5 bases). The CDR3 is 15 amino acids. Germline values: CDR1 MDHEN, CDR2 SYDVKM. The V end lost 3 bases, the J end lost 0 bases, and 10 bases lay between the germline ends. The CDR3 DNA reads as TGTGCCAGCAGTTTTCCGCCGGGAAGCACAGATACGCAGTATTTT. This gives the protein CASSFPPGSTDTQYF. The full variable domain, its missing parts supplied by reference TRBV28 and TRBJ2-3, is DVKVTQSSRYLVKRTGEKVFLECVQDMDHENMFWYRQDPGLGLRLIYFSYDVKMKEKGDIPEGYSVSREKKERFSLILESASTNQTSMYLCASSFPPGSTDTQYFGPGTRLTVL.

This chain joins TRBV4-2 and TRBJ2-3; 16 nucleotides agree with TRBD2. CDR1 is LGHNA, CDR2 YNFKEQ, per germline. J lost 4 bases, V lost 4 bases, and 17 bases had no gene match. The CDR3 runs 21 residues. The CDR3 loop is CASSPFIPGTSGRAEADTQYF. The DNA for the CDR3 is TGTGCCAGCAGCCCCTTTATCCCTGGGACTAGCGGGAGGGCCGAGGCAGATACGCAGTATTTT.

Points on this clone: Other DNA sequences within the sample encode an identical CDR3. The V gene is TRBV18, the J gene TRBJ2-7, with 9 positions matching TRBD1. The CDR3 has 15 residues. CDR1 KGHSH and CDR2 LQKENI come from the germline V gene. Trimming cost V 2 bases and J 0 bases; bases outside gene matches: 2. CDR3 sequence reads: CASSPRTGASYEQYF. The CDR3 DNA is TGTGCCAGCTCACCAAGGACAGGGGCCTCCTACGAGCAGTACTTC.

The CDR3 DNA reads TGTGCCAGCAGCCTCCTTGGTCGAGGAGACGAGCAGTACTTC. Its protein is CASSLLGRGDEQYF. V is TRBV14 and J is TRBJ2-7; unclear D gene. Germline V gene data show CDR1 as SGHDN and CDR2 as FVKESK. Deletions cut 4 bases from V and 5 bases from J, with 15 bases between. The CDR3 spans 14 residues.

The V and J genes are TRBV6-6 and TRBJ1-2; a weak D match, TRBD1 (5 bases). CDR3 length: 14 amino acids. The germline V gene encodes CDR1 MNHNY and CDR2 SVGAGI (reference sequence). V was cut by 6 bases and J by 5 bases, with 16 bases left in between. The CDR3 protein is CASSSDGGLYGYTF. Written as DNA, the CDR3 is TGTGCCAGCAGCTCCGACGGGGGTCTGTATGGCTACACCTTC.

This sequence joins TRBV30 and TRBJ1-5; D gene unclear. In germline, CDR1 is GTSNPN, CDR2 SVGIG (reference sequence). With 0 bases removed from V and 4 bases from J, the gap between germline ends came to 10 bases. This CDR3 region has 14 residues. As DNA, the CDR3 is TGTGCCTGGAGTGTATCGCGGGCTAATCAGCCCCAGCATTTT. It codes for CAWSVSRANQPQHF.

J is TRBJ1-4 and V is TRBV19; D is possibly TRBD1 (5 bases). The V gene lost 8 bases and the J gene lost 3 bases, with 13 bases spanning the gap. Germline values: CDR1 LNHDA, CDR2 SQIVND (reference sequence). The CDR3 extends over 14 amino acids. The CDR3 loop reads CASHVDSSNEKLFF. The CDR3, as DNA: TGTGCCAGTCACGTCGACAGCTCTAATGAAAAACTGTTTTTT.

The chain links TRBV5-1 to TRBJ2-5, with 7 bases aligning to TRBD1. CDR1 SGHRS and CDR2 YFSETQ come from the germline V gene. CDR3 size: 14 residues. J lost 1 base, V lost 4 bases, and 4 bases had no gene match. CDR3 sequence: CASSRWDSQETQYF. The CDR3 DNA follows: TGCGCCAGCAGCAGGTGGGACAGCCAAGAGACCCAGTACTTC. Full variable domain (remainder filled in from reference TRBV5-1 and TRBJ2-5): KAGVTQTPRYLIKTRGQQVTLSCSPISGHRSVSWYQQTPGQGLQFLFEYFSETQRNKGNFPGRFSGRQFSNSRSEMNVSTLELGDSALYLCASSRWDSQETQYFGPGTRLLVL.

The chain couples TRBV15 to TRBJ2-5; 8 positions match TRBD1. The length of the CDR3 is 15 residues. V lost 1 base to trimming and J lost 4 bases; unmatched junction nucleotides: 5. Germline CDR1 reads LNHNV; CDR2 reads YYDKDF (reference sequence). CDR3 sequence (DNA): TGTGCCACCAGCAGAGGACAGGGGAGAAGAGAGACCCAGTACTTC. Protein sequence: CATSRGQGRRETQYF.

The chain employs TRBV18 and TRBJ2-1; D ambiguous. The V and J ends lost 4 bases and 7 bases respectively, with 20 bases between them. Germline lookup yields CDR1 KGHSH and CDR2 LQKENI. The CDR3 extends over 16 amino acids. Here the CDR3 DNA reads TGTGCCAGCTCACAGCTCCGTCCAGCTCGGGCTAATGAGCAGTTCTTC. Encoded protein: CASSQLRPARANEQFF.

The chain is built from TRBV5-1 and TRBJ2-7; TRBD2 matches 9 bases. V trimming: 2 bases; J trimming: 0 bases; junction bases outside the gene matches: 6. Germline V gives CDR1 SGHRS, CDR2 YFSETQ. The CDR3 is 16 amino acids. The CDR3 loop is CASSFGLALNSYEQYF. CDR3 DNA: TGCGCCAGCAGCTTTGGACTAGCGTTAAACTCCTACGAGCAGTACTTC.

The V and J genes are TRBV28 and TRBJ2-7; D perhaps matches TRBD2 (7 bases). The CDR3 covers 15 residues. Per germline, CDR1 MDHEN and CDR2 SYDVKM. With 6 bases removed from V and 5 bases from J, the gap between germline ends came to 20 bases. The CDR3 sequence: CASSPMGAGANEQYF. CDR3 nucleotides: TGTGCCAGCAGCCCCATGGGGGCGGGAGCGAACGAGCAGTACTTC. Full variable domain (rest looked up from reference TRBV28 and TRBJ2-7): DVKVTQSSRYLVKRTGEKVFLECVQDMDHENMFWYRQDPGLGLRLIYFSYDVKMKEKGDIPEGYSVSREKKERFSLILESASTNQTSMYLCASSPMGAGANEQYFGPGTRLTVT.

The CDR3 DNA sequence: TGTGCCAGCAGTGAGACAGGGGTGGTAGGCTACACCTTC. Translation gives CASSETGVVGYTF. The V and J genes are TRBV6-5 and TRBJ1-2, with 8 positions matching TRBD1. The J segment lost 8 bases and the V segment lost 5 bases, leaving 7 bases of the junction unmatched. This CDR3 contains 13 residues. Germline CDR1 reads MNHEY; CDR2 reads SVGAGI.

The CDR3 here is CASSQDIGQGGGYTF. The CDR3 DNA is TGCGCCAGCAGCCAAGATATAGGGCAGGGAGGTGGCTACACCTTC. The V call is TRBV4-3, the J call TRBJ1-2, with a possible D match to TRBD1 (5 bases). Germline lookup yields CDR1 LGHNA and CDR2 YSLEER. The CDR3 loop spans 15 amino acids. Trimming left V 0 bases short and J 7 bases short, with 15 bases between.

As DNA, the CDR3 is TGTGCCAGCAGCTACGAGGTAAACTATGGCTACACCTTC. Protein product: CASSYEVNYGYTF. The chain has TRBV7-9 and TRBJ1-2; D ambiguous. Trimming shortened V by 4 bases and J by 2 bases, and 8 bases separated the two germline ends. This CDR3 is 13 amino acids long. Germline V gene lookup returns CDR1 SEHNR and CDR2 FQNEAQ (reference sequence).

The V call is TRBV14, the J call TRBJ2-6; no clear D. This CDR3 has 18 residues. V was clipped by 3 bases and J by 3 bases, with 18 bases between them. Germline CDR1 and CDR2: SGHDN and FVKESK. DNA for the CDR3: TGTGCCAGCAGCCACTACCCCGGAGCCGTATTTGGGGCCAACGTCCTGACTTTC. This translates into CASSHYPGAVFGANVLTF.

In the case of this clone: This sample also contains other DNA sequences that code for the same CDR3. The J gene is TRBJ1-1, the V gene TRBV9; D uncertain. This CDR3 has 14 residues. The V gene lost 2 bases and the J gene lost 0 bases, with 8 bases spanning the gap. The germline gives CDR1 SGDLS, CDR2 YYNGEE. As DNA, the CDR3 is TGTGCCAGCAGCGTCCAGAGTATGAACACTGAAGCTTTCTTT. It is translated as CASSVQSMNTEAFF.

V gene TRBV5-4 combines with J gene TRBJ1-1, with 7 bases identical to TRBD1. This CDR3 is 14 amino acids long. The germline gives CDR1 SGHNT, CDR2 YYREEE (reference sequence). After removal of 6 bases from V and 3 bases from J, the junction contained 8 bases not matched to a gene. For the CDR3, the DNA is TGTGCCAGCACCTCAACAGGGGTGGACACTGAAGCTTTCTTT. This codes for CASTSTGVDTEAFF.

The DNA of the CDR3 is TGTGCCAGCAGCTTAATCTCCAGGGGTAATATTGATACGCAGTATTTT. It yields the protein CASSLISRGNIDTQYF. The J gene is TRBJ2-3, the V gene TRBV7-6; D is perhaps TRBD1 (6 bases). Germline V CDR1 and CDR2: SGHVS, FNYEAQ. The CDR3 loop spans 16 amino acids. V lost 2 bases, J lost 6 bases, and 18 bases lay in between.

The table lists this clone with a few counts. This chain joins TRBV25-1 and TRBJ1-3; no reliable D call. The CDR3 has 13 amino acids. V was pared by 10 bases and J by 0 bases, with 10 bases between. Looked up from germline, CDR1 is MGHDK and CDR2 is SYGVNS. This CDR3 reads CATQLHSGNTIYF. In DNA, the CDR3 is TGTGCCACCCAGCTCCACTCTGGAAACACCATATATTTT.